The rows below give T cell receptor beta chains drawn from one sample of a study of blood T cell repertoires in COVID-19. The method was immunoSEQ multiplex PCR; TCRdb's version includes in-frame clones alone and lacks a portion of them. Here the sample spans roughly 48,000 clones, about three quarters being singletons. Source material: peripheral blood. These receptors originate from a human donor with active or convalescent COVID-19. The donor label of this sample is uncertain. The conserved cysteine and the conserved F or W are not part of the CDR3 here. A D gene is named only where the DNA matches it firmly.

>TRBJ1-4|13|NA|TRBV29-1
SVAGLQGHNEKLF
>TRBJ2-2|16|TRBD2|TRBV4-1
ASSETGTSGRKTGELF
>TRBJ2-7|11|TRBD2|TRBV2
ASMPGLPYEQY
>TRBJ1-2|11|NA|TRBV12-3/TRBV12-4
ASSLGTGNGYT
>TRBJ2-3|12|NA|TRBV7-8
ASSLAQRSDTQY
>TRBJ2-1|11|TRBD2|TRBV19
ASSLTLAGEQF
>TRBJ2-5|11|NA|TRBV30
AWSGRGGKTQY
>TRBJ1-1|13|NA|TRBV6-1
ASSEAVAGDTEAF
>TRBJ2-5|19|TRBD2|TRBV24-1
ATSQDRGYGTSGRAYETQY
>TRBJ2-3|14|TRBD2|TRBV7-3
ASSLSGTTLTDTQY
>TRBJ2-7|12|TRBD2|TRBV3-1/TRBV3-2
ASRESGRGYEQY
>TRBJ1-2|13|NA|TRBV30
AWSTNGGLSYGYT
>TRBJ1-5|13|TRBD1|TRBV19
ASSYGQGVGQPQH
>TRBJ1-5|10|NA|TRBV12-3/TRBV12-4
ASSLGGQPQH
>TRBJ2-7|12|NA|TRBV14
ASSQGLTTGEQY
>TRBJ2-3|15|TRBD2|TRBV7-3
ASSLTAASGRTDTQY
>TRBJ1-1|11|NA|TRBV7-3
ASSLYIQDEAF
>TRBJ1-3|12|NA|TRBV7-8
ASSPRTQGNTIY
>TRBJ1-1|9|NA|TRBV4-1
ASSQDAVAF
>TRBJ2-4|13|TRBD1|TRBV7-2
ASSLGGTGRNIQY
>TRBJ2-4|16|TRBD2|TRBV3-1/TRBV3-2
ASSHFLAGGTSKNIQY
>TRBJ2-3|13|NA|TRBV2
ASSGPAGVAGTQY
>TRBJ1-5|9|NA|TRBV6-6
ASTEGASQH
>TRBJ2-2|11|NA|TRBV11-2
ASSEARTGELF
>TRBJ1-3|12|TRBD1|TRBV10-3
AIRGTGTGNTIY
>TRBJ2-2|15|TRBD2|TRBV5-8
ASSLEVTSMGTGELF
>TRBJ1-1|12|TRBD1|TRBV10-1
ASRSGGQSAEAF
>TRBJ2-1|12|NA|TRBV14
ASSRNGAFNEQF
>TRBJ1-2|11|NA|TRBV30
AWSGDLLYGYT
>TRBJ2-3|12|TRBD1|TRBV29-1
SVEGGGGGDTQY
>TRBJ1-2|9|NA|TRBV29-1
SVGREDGYT
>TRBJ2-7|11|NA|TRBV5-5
ASSLVLGGEQY
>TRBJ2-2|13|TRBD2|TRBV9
ASSLLGGAFGELF
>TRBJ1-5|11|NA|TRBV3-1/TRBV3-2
ASSQSLDQPQH
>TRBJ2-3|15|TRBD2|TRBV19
ASSILGLAGAQDTQY
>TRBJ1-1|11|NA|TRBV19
ASSIGGNTEAF
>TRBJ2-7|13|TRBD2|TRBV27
ASSYVSGRAYEQY
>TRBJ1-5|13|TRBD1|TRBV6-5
ASSYDRASNQPQH
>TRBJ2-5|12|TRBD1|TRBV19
ASRPGQGEETQY
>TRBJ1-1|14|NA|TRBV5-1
ASSFASELMNTEAF
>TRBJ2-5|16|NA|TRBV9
ASSPNPMAILSQETQY
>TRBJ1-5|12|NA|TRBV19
ASSIADSNQPQH
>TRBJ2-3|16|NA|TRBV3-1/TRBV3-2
ASSQEVRWRPNTDTQY
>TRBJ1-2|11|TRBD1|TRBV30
AWSGDSGYGYT
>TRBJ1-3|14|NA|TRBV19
ASSIERHLSGNTIY
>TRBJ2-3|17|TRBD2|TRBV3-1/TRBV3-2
ASSRLGLAGGSSTDTQY
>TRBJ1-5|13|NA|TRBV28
ASRSPTGSNQPQH
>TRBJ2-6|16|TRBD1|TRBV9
ASSVALGQGYGANVLT
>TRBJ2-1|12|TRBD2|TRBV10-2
ASRTSGRGGEQF
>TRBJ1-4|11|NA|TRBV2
ASRQDNNEKLF
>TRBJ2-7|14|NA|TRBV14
ASSQDQADYSYEQY
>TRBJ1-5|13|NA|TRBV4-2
ASSQDPGGDQPQH